The clone carrying this T cell receptor (beta chain) was detected only once. The sample is drawn from a study of blood T cell repertoires in COVID-19. Only in-frame clones appear in the TCRdb table, and some are missing; sequencing was by immunoSEQ multiplex PCR. The sample gives 200,000 to 250,000 clones, 80% to 85% of which show up once; roughly 10% is in the top ten. The CDR3 spans 15 residues. V was trimmed by 3 bases and J by 0 bases, leaving 9 bases between them. The V gene's germline CDR1 is ENHRY and CDR2 SYGVKD. The TCR originated in a woman of 80 years or more with COVID-19, enrolled during active disease. V gene TRBV10-3 combines with J gene TRBJ1-3; D perhaps matches TRBD1 (6 bases). Sequencing used peripheral blood. This chain's CDR3 is CAISETGYSGNTIYF. The DNA for the CDR3 is TGTGCCATCAGTGAAACAGGGTACTCTGGAAACACCATATATTTT.